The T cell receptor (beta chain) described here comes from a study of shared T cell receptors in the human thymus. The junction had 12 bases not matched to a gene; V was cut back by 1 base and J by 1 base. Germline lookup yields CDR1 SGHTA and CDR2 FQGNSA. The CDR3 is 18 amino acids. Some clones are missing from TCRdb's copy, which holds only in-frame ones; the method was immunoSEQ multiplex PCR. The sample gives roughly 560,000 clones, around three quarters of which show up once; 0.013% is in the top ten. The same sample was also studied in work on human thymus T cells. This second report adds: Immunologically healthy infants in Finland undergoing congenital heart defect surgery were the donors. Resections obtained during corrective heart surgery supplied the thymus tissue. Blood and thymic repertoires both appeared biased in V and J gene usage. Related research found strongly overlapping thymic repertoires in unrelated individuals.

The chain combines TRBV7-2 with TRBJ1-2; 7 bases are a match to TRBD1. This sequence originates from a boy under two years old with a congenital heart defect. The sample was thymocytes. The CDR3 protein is CASSLGPTATGINYGYTF. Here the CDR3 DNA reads TGTGCCAGCAGCTTAGGCCCCACAGCGACAGGGATTAACTATGGCTACACCTTC.